This is a list of T cell receptor beta chains from one sample in a study of blood T cell repertoires in COVID-19. Assay used: immunoSEQ multiplex PCR; TCRdb lists only in-frame clones, some missing. Here the sample spans just over 95,000 clones, 75% to 95% being singletons. The material sequenced was peripheral blood. Source of these receptors: a man aged 50 to 60 with acute or convalescent COVID-19. Both conserved end residues are part of each CDR3. A D gene is named only where the DNA matches it firmly. Size values are once, few and many counts, or a class for expanded clones, and some rows have none.

-,TRBV2,TRBD1,TRBJ2-5,CASSPGTGGYQETQYF,TGTGCCAGCAGTCCGGGGACAGGGGGGTACCAAGAGACCCAGTACTTC
-,TRBV4-3,-,TRBJ2-4,CASSQSSSSKNIQYF,TGCGCCAGCAGCCAATCTAGTTCCTCCAAAAACATTCAGTACTTC
-,TRBV9,TRBD1,TRBJ2-7,CASSVVGQGANEQYF,TGTGCCAGCAGCGTAGTCGGACAGGGGGCAAACGAGCAGTACTTC
once,TRBV6-6,TRBD2,TRBJ2-2,CASSYGLADTGELFF,TGTGCCAGCAGTTACGGACTAGCGGACACCGGGGAGCTGTTTTTT
-,TRBV10-3,TRBD2,TRBJ2-2,CAISESSGRKTNTGELFF,TGTGCCATCAGTGAGAGTAGCGGGAGAAAAACGAACACCGGGGAGCTGTTTTTT
-,TRBV30,-,TRBJ2-1,CACLPSAGATFSYNEQFF,TGTGCCTGCCTCCCCTCAGCGGGTGCAACCTTCTCCTACAATGAGCAGTTCTTC
-,TRBV6-5,-,TRBJ1-1,CASSDNRGTEAFF,TGTGCCAGCAGCGACAACAGAGGGACTGAAGCTTTCTTT
-,TRBV27,TRBD1,TRBJ2-1,CASSFRDSPLTYNEQFF,TGTGCCAGCAGTTTTAGGGACAGTCCCCTAACCTACAATGAGCAGTTCTTC
-,TRBV6-1,-,TRBJ2-5,CASSTTVLQETQYF,TGTGCCAGCAGTACCACAGTCCTCCAAGAGACCCAGTACTTC
-,TRBV7-2,-,TRBJ1-3,CASSTDRTFSGNTIYF,TGTGCCAGCAGCACGGACAGAACTTTCTCTGGAAACACCATATATTTT
once,TRBV30,TRBD2,TRBJ2-7,CAWSVSGRKAYEQYF,TGTGCCTGGAGTGTTAGCGGGAGAAAAGCCTACGAGCAGTACTTC
-,TRBV3-1/TRBV3-2,TRBD1,TRBJ1-2,CASSQGDRRRYGYTF,TGTGCCAGCAGCCAAGGGGACAGGAGGAGATATGGCTACACCTTC
-,TRBV11-3,TRBD1,TRBJ2-7,CASSLVQGAYEQYF,TGTGCCAGCAGCTTAGTCCAGGGGGCGTACGAGCAGTACTTC
-,TRBV7-8,TRBD2,TRBJ2-2,CASSLALAGGGELFF,TGTGCCAGCAGCTTAGCCTTGGCGGGAGGCGGGGAGCTGTTTTTT
few,TRBV10-3,TRBD2,TRBJ2-3,CAISDPTSGSNRADTQYF,TGTGCCATCAGTGACCCGACTAGCGGGAGTAATAGGGCAGATACGCAGTATTTT
-,TRBV9,TRBD2,TRBJ2-2,CASSTGLAENTGELFF,TGTGCCAGCAGCACCGGACTAGCGGAGAACACCGGGGAGCTGTTTTTT
-,TRBV27,-,TRBJ2-5,CASSFGPTETQYF,TGTGCCAGCAGTTTTGGGCCCACCGAGACCCAGTACTTC
-,TRBV14,-,TRBJ1-6,CASSQRRFNSPLHF,TGTGCCAGCAGCCAAAGGCGGTTTAATTCACCCCTCCACTTT
-,TRBV11-1,TRBD2,TRBJ2-6,CASSSRGESGANVLTF,TGTGCCAGCAGCAGCCGGGGGGAATCTGGGGCCAACGTCCTGACTTTC
-,TRBV18,-,TRBJ2-1,CASSPPTGSYNEQFF,TGTGCCAGCTCACCACCGACAGGCTCCTACAATGAGCAGTTCTTC
-,TRBV10-1,TRBD1,TRBJ2-7,CASGRDRGLRGQYF,TGCGCCAGCGGCCGGGACAGGGGGCTTCGGGGGCAGTACTTC
-,TRBV10-3,-,TRBJ1-6,CAISESGGPDSPLHF,TGTGCCATCAGTGAGTCCGGGGGGCCAGATTCACCCCTCCACTTT
-,TRBV14,-,TRBJ2-5,CASSHLAIQETQYF,TGTGCCAGCAGCCACCTAGCGATCCAAGAGACCCAGTACTTC
-,TRBV12-5,TRBD2,TRBJ2-1,CASGLLAEQFF,TGTGCTAGTGGCCTACTAGCGGAGCAGTTCTTC
-,TRBV15,TRBD1,TRBJ1-5,CATSRDFPAGTGGSYSNQPQHF,TGTGCCACCAGCAGAGACTTCCCGGCGGGGACAGGGGGATCCTATAGCAATCAGCCCCAGCATTTT
-,TRBV18,-,TRBJ2-7,CASSPGTPYEQYF,TGTGCCAGCTCACCAGGGACACCCTACGAGCAGTACTTC
-,TRBV18,TRBD2,TRBJ2-6,CASSPWTSGSSSGANVLTF,TGTGCCAGCTCACCGTGGACTAGCGGCAGTAGCTCTGGGGCCAACGTCCTGACTTTC
-,TRBV7-9,TRBD1,TRBJ2-3,CASSLRSAGTGLPDTQYF,TGTGCCAGCAGCTTAAGGTCCGCCGGGACAGGGCTTCCAGATACGCAGTATTTT
few,TRBV11-2,TRBD1,TRBJ2-1,CASSTGTGGRGGEQFF,TGTGCCAGCAGCACTGGGACAGGGGGCCGGGGAGGTGAGCAGTTCTTC
-,TRBV7-8,TRBD1,TRBJ2-7,CASSFRTGALYEQYF,TGTGCCAGCAGCTTCCGGACAGGGGCCCTCTACGAGCAGTACTTC
once,TRBV28,TRBD1,TRBJ1-4,CASSFGQGVEKLFF,TGCGCCAGCAGTTTTGGACAGGGGGTTGAAAAACTGTTTTTT
-,TRBV4-3,TRBD1,TRBJ2-1,CASSQEHGTAPYNEQFF,TGCGCCAGCAGCCAAGAACATGGGACAGCTCCTTACAATGAGCAGTTCTTC
-,TRBV4-2,-,TRBJ2-7,CASSREIPPTGLANSYEQYF,TGTGCCAGCAGCCGAGAAATTCCACCCACGGGGCTAGCGAATTCCTACGAGCAGTACTTC
-,TRBV4-2,-,TRBJ1-3,CASSQPTGSSGNTIYF,TGTGCCAGCAGCCAGCCCACAGGTAGCTCTGGAAACACCATATATTTT
-,TRBV7-2,-,TRBJ2-7,CASSLARYEQYF,TGTGCCAGCAGCTTAGCGCGGTACGAGCAGTACTTC
-,TRBV7-2,-,TRBJ2-5,CASRAGLLTQTQYF,TGTGCCAGCCGCGCGGGACTCCTAACTCAGACCCAGTACTTC
-,TRBV5-4,-,TRBJ2-1,CASSPTGGSGSENEQFF,TGTGCCAGCAGCCCTACAGGGGGTAGCGGGAGCGAGAATGAGCAGTTCTTC
-,TRBV19,TRBD2,TRBJ2-3,CASSVGLAGDPWATDTQYF,TGTGCCAGTAGTGTTGGACTAGCGGGAGACCCTTGGGCTACAGATACGCAGTATTTT
-,TRBV29-1,-,TRBJ2-7,CSVAPQERLEQYF,TGCAGCGTTGCTCCACAGGAAAGACTCGAGCAGTACTTC
-,TRBV19,-,TRBJ2-2,CASKGVRNTGELFF,TGTGCCAGTAAAGGGGTCAGGAACACCGGGGAGCTGTTTTTT
-,TRBV5-8,TRBD1,TRBJ1-2,CASSSGQGVNYGYTF,TGTGCCAGCAGCAGCGGACAGGGAGTTAACTATGGCTACACCTTC
once,TRBV12-3/TRBV12-4,-,TRBJ2-1,CATGSGLDNEQFF,TGTGCCACCGGCTCCGGGTTGGACAATGAGCAGTTCTTC
-,TRBV27,-,TRBJ1-6,CASSLLGSRNSPLHF,TGTGCCAGCTCGCTTTTGGGCTCGCGCAATTCACCCCTCCACTTT
-,TRBV24-1,TRBD1,TRBJ2-7,CATSEGQGADEQYF,TGTGCCACCAGTGAGGGACAGGGGGCGGACGAGCAGTACTTC
-,TRBV7-9,-,TRBJ1-1,CASSREGVQSEAFF,TGTGCCAGCAGCCGAGAGGGGGTCCAGAGTGAAGCTTTCTTT
-,TRBV30,-,TRBJ2-7,CAWGRDNGYYEQYF,TGTGCCTGGGGCCGGGACAACGGATACTACGAGCAGTACTTC
-,TRBV27,TRBD1,TRBJ1-6,CASSPRQGHNSPLHF,TGTGCCAGCAGTCCGAGACAGGGCCACAATTCACCCCTCCACTTT
-,TRBV6-5,-,TRBJ1-2,CASSYSTGQAGYTF,TGTGCCAGCAGTTACTCCACGGGTCAAGCGGGCTACACCTTC
-,TRBV6-2/TRBV6-3,TRBD1,TRBJ2-5,CASSYLLDRGRGETQYF,TGTGCCAGCAGTTACCTCCTGGACAGGGGGCGGGGAGAGACCCAGTACTTC
once,TRBV19,-,TRBJ2-2,CASSRRENTGELFF,TGTGCCAGTAGTAGGCGGGAGAACACCGGGGAGCTGTTTTTT
-,TRBV5-1,TRBD1,TRBJ1-6,CASSSAGRTGVLLNNSPLHF,TGCGCCAGCAGCTCCGCCGGTCGCACAGGGGTTCTCTTGAATAATTCACCCCTCCACTTT
once,TRBV19,TRBD2,TRBJ2-1,CASAPGLYNEQFF,TGTGCCAGCGCCCCGGGACTATACAATGAGCAGTTCTTC
-,TRBV6-6,-,TRBJ1-2,CASIVGPDSEYGYTF,TGTGCCAGCATTGTCGGCCCGGACAGCGAATATGGCTACACCTTC